These 3 T cell receptor beta chains originate from one sample sequenced in a study of cytomegalovirus exposure and HLA in healthy donors. PCR involved 60 Vbeta and 13 Jbeta primers. TCRdb keeps only in-frame clones here, not all; method: immunoSEQ multiplex PCR. The sample includes some 170,000 clones, 71% seen only once; the top ten take under 3.5%. The source material was PBMCs. These receptors all stem from a woman aged 30 to 39 in good health and CMV-seronegative.

V is TRBV13 and J is TRBJ2-3; D might be TRBD2 (5 bases). Germline-derived CDR1 and CDR2 are PRHDT and FYEKMQ (reference sequence). Trimming pared 2 bases from V and 11 bases from J, leaving 11 bases between. The CDR3 totals 12 residues. CDR3 residues: CASSLNPEGQYF. The CDR3 DNA reads as TGTGCCAGCAGCTTAAACCCCGAGGGGCAGTATTTT.

On this clone itself: One junction end disagrees with the germline gene, perhaps due to a read error. The same CDR3 arises from other DNA sequences in this sample as well. The genes are TRBV5-1 and TRBJ1-6, with a tentative D call TRBD1 (6 bases). The length of the CDR3 is 14 residues. CDR1 is SGHRS, CDR2 YFSETQ, per germline. The DNA of the CDR3 is TGCGCCAGCAGCTACAGGGAATCTGAATCACCTCTCCACTTT. Translated, it gives CASSYRESESPLHF.

Here the CDR3 DNA reads TGTGCCAGCAGCATTAGCGGGAGGAACACAGATACGCAGTATTTT. Amino acids: CASSISGRNTDTQYF. The genes are TRBV11-1 and TRBJ2-3; 10 bases fit TRBD2. The CDR3 contains 15 residues. Germline loops: CDR1 SGHAT, CDR2 FQDESV (reference sequence). V trimming: 5 bases; J trimming: 2 bases; junction bases outside the gene matches: 4.